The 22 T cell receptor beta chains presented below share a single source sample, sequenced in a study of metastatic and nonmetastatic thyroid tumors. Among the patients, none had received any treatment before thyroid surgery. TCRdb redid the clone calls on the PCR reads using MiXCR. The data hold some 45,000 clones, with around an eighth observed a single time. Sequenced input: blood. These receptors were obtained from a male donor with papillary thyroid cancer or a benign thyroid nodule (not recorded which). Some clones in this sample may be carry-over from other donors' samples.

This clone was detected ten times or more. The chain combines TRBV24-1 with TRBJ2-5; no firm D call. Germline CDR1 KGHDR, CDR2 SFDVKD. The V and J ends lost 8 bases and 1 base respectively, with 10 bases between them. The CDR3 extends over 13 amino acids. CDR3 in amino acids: CATIFRPQETQYF. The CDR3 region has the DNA TGTGCCACCATCTTCCGACCCCAAGAGACCCAGTACTTC.

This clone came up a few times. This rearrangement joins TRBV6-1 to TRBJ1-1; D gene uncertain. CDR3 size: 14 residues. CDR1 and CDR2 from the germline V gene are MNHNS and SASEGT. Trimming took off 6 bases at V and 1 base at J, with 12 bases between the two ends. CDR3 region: CASSPVRWNTEAFF. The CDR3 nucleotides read TGTGCCAGCAGCCCCGTGAGGTGGAACACTGAAGCTTTCTTT.

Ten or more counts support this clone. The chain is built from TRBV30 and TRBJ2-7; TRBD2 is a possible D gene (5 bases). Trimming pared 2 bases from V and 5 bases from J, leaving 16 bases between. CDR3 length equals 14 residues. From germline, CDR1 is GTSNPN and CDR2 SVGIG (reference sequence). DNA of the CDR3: TGTGCCTGGAGTAGGTGGGAGAAGGACCACGAGCAGTACTTC. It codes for CAWSRWEKDHEQYF.

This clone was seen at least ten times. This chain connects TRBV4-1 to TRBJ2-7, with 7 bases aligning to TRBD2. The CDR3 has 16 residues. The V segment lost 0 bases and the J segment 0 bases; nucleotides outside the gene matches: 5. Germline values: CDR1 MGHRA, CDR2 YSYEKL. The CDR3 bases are TGCGCCAGCAGCCAAGAGAGGCGGGGGAGCTCCTACGAGCAGTACTTC. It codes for CASSQERRGSSYEQYF.

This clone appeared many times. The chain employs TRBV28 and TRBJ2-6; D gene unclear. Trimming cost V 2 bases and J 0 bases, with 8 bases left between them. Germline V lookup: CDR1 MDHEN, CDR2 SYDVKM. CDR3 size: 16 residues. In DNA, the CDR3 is TGTGCCAGCAGTTTAGGACCGCCCTCTGGGGCCAACGTCCTGACTTTC. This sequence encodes CASSLGPPSGANVLTF. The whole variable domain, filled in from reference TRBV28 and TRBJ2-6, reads DVKVTQSSRYLVKRTGEKVFLECVQDMDHENMFWYRQDPGLGLRLIYFSYDVKMKEKGDIPEGYSVSREKKERFSLILESASTNQTSMYLCASSLGPPSGANVLTFGAGSRLTVL.

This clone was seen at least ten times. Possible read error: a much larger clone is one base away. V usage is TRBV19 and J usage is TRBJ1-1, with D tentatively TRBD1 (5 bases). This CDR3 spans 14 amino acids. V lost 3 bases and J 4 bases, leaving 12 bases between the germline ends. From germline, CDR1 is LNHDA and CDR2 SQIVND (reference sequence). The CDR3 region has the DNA TGTGCCAGTAGTATGGCAGAGGGGAGCACTGAAGCTTTCTTT. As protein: CASSMAEGSTEAFF.

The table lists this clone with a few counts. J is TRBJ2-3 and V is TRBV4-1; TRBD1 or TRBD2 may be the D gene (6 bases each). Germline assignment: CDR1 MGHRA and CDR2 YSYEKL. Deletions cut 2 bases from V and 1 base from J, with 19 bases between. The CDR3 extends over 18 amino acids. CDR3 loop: CASSQQTRGWGGTDTQYF. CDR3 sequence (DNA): TGCGCCAGCAGCCAACAGACCAGGGGATGGGGGGGCACAGATACGCAGTATTTT.

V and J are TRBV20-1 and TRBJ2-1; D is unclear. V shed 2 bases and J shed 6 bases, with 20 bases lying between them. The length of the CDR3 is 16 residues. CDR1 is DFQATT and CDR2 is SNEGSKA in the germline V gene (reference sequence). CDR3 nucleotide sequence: TGCAGTGCTAGACGACCTATGCATTACAACGGCAATGAGCAGTTCTTC. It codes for CSARRPMHYNGNEQFF.

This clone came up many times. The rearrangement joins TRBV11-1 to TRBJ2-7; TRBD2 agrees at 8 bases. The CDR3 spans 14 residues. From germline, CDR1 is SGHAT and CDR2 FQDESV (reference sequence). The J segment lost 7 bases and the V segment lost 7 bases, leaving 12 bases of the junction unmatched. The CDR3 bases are TGTGCCAGCACCGCGGGAGCGGGAGCGGAAGAGCAGTACTTC. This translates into CASTAGAGAEEQYF.

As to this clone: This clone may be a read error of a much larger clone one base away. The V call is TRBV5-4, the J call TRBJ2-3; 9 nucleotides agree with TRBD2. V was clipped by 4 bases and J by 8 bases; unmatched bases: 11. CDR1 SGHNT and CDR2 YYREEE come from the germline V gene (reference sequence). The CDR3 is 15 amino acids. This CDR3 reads CASSPRTSVSFTQYF. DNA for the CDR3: TGTGCCAGCAGCCCAAGGACTAGCGTGAGTTTTACGCAGTATTTT. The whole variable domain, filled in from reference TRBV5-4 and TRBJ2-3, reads ETGVTQSPTHLIKTRGQQVTLRCSSQSGHNTVSWYQQALGQGPQFIFQYYREEENGRGNFPPRFSGLQFPNYSSELNVNALELDDSALYLCASSPRTSVSFTQYFGPGTRLTVL.

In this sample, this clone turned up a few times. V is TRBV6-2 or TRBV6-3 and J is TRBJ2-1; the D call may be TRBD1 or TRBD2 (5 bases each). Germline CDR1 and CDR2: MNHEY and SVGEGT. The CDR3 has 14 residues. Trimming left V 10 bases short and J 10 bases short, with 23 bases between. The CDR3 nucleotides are TGTGCCATCATCTCTTCGACTACTTACAGGGAGCAGTTCTTC. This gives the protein CAIISSTTYREQFF.

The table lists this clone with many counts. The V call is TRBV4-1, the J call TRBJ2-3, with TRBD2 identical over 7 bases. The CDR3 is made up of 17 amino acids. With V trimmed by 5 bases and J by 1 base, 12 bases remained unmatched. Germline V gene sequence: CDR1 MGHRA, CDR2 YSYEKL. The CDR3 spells CASSLSTSVRGTDTQYF. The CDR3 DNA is TGCGCCAGCAGCTTAAGTACTAGCGTTAGGGGCACAGATACGCAGTATTTT.

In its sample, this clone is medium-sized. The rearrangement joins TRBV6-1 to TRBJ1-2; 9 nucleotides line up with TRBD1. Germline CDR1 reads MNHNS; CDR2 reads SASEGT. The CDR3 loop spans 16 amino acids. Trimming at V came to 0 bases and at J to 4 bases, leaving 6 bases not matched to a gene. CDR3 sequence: CASSEATGGGGYGYTF. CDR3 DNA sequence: TGTGCCAGCAGTGAAGCCACAGGGGGCGGTGGCTATGGCTACACCTTC.

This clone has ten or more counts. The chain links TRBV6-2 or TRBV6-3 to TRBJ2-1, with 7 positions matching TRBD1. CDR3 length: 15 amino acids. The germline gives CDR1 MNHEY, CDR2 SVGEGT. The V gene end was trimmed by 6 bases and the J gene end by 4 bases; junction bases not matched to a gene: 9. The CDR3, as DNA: TGTGCCAGCAGGCCCGGGACAGAATATTACAATGAGCAGTTCTTC. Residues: CASRPGTEYYNEQFF.

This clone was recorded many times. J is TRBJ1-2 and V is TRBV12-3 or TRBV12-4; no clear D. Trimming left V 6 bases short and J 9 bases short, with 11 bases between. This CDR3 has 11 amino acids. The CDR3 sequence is CASSHSMSYTF. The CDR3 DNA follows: TGTGCCAGCAGCCACAGTATGAGCTACACCTTC.

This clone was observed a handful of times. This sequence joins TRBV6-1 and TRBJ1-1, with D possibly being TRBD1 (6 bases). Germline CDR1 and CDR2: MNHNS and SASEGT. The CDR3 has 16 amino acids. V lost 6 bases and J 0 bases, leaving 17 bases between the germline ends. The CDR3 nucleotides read TGTGCCAGCAGCCCGCTCCCGACAGGAATGAACACTGAAGCTTTCTTT. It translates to CASSPLPTGMNTEAFF.

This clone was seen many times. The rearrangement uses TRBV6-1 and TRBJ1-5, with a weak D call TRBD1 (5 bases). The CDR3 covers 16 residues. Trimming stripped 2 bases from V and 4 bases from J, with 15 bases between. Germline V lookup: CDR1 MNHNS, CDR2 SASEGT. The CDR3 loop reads CASSEPRLGGNQPQHF. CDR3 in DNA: TGTGCCAGCAGTGAACCCCGCCTGGGGGGGAATCAGCCCCAGCATTTT.

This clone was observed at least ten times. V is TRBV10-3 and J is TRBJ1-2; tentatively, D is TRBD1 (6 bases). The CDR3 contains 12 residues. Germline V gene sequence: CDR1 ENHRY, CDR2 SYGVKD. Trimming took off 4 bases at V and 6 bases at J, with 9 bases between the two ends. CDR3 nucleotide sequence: TGTGCCATCAGTGGGGACAAAGATGGCTACACCTTC. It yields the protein CAISGDKDGYTF.

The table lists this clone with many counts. The chain's CDR3 is CASSESSAQSPLHF. The CDR3 coding sequence is TGCGCCAGCAGTGAGAGCTCGGCTCAATCACCCCTCCACTTT. The chain combines TRBV10-2 with TRBJ1-6; D remains ambiguous. Germline V CDR1 and CDR2: WSHSY, SAAADI. The CDR3 length is 14 residues. V shed 2 bases and J shed 10 bases, with 12 bases lying between them.

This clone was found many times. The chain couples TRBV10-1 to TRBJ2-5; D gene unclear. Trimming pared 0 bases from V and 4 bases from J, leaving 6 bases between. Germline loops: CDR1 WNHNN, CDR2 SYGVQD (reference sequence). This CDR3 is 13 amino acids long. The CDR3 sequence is CASSESRGETQYF. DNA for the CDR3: TGCGCCAGCAGTGAGTCGCGAGGAGAGACCCAGTACTTC.

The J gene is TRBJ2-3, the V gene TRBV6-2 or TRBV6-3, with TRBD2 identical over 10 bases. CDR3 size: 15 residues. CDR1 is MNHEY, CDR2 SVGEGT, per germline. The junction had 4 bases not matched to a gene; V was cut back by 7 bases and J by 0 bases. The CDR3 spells CASNEAGGSTDTQYF. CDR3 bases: TGTGCCAGCAACGAAGCGGGAGGGAGCACAGATACGCAGTATTTT.

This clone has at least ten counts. DNA of the CDR3: TGTGCCAGCAGTGGGGGGCCTGGGGCTATCAATCAGCCCCAGCATTTT. Amino acid sequence: CASSGGPGAINQPQHF. The chain uses TRBV12-3 or TRBV12-4 and TRBJ1-5; TRBD1 is a possible D gene (6 bases). V was shortened by 5 bases and J by 3 bases, with 17 bases between the two germline ends. CDR3 size: 16 residues.